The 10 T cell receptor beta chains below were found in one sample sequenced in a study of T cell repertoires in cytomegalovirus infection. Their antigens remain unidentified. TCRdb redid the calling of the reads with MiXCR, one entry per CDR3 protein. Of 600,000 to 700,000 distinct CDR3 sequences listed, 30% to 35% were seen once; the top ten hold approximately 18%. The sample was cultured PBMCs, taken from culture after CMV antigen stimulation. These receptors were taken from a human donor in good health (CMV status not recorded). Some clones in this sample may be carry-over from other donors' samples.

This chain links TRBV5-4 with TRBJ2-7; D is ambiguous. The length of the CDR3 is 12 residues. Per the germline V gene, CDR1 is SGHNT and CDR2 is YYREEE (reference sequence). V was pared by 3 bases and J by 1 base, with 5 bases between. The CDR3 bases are TGTGCCAGCAGCTCTGAGTCCTACGAGCAGTACTTC. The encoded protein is CASSSESYEQYF.

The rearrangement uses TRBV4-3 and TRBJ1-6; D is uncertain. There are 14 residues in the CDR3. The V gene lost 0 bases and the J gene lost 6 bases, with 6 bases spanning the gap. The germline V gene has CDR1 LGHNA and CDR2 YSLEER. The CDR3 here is CASSQDNRNSPLHF. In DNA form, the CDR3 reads TGCGCCAGCAGCCAAGATAATCGTAATTCACCCCTCCACTTT.

The CDR3 DNA follows: TGCGCCAGCAGCCAAGATAACGGACAGAATAATTCACCCCTCCACTTT. Its protein is CASSQDNGQNNSPLHF. The chain joins TRBV4-1 to TRBJ1-6; a weak D match, TRBD1 (6 bases). This CDR3 has 16 residues. Trimming left V 0 bases short and J 5 bases short, with 11 bases between. Looked up from germline, CDR1 is MGHRA and CDR2 is YSYEKL.

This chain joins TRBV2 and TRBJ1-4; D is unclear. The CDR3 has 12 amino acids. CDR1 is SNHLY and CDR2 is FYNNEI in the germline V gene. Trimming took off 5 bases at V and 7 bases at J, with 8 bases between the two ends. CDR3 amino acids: CASSLEAEKLFF. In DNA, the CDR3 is TGTGCCAGCAGTCTCGAGGCTGAAAAACTGTTTTTT.

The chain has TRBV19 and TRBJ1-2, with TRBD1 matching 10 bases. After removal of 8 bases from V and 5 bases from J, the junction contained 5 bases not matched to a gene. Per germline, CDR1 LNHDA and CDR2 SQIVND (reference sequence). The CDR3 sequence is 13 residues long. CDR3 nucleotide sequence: TGTGCCAGTGGGGACAGGGGTATATATGGCTACACCTTC. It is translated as CASGDRGIYGYTF.

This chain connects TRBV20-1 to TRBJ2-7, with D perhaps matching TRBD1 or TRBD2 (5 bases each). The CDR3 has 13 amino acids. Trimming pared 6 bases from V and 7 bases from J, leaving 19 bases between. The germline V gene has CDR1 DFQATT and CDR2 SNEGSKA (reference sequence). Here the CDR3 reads CSASGRALGEQYF. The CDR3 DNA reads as TGCAGTGCGTCGGGGCGGGCGTTGGGGGAGCAGTACTTC.

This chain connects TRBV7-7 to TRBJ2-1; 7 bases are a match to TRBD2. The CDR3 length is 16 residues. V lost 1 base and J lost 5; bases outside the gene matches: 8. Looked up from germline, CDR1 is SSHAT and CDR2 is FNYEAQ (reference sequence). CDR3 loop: CASSLGGSGKNNEQFF. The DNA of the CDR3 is TGTGCCAGCAGCTTAGGTGGGAGCGGGAAGAACAATGAGCAGTTCTTC.

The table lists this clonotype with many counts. CDR3 loop: CAISQLAGATNTGELFF. The DNA for the CDR3 is TGTGCCATCAGTCAACTAGCGGGGGCGACGAACACCGGGGAGCTGTTTTTT. The chain joins TRBV10-3 to TRBJ2-2; TRBD2 matches at 11 bases. Trimming took 5 bases from V and 0 from J; bases not matched to a gene: 5. The CDR3 is 17 amino acids. Germline V gives CDR1 ENHRY, CDR2 SYGVKD.

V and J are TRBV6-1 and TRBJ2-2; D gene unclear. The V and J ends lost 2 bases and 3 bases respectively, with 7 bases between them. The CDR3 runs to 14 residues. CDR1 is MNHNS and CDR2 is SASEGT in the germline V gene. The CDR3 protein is CASSETPDTGELFF. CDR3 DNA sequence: TGTGCCAGCAGTGAAACCCCGGACACCGGGGAGCTGTTTTTT.

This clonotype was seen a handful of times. The CDR3 DNA is TGCGCCAGCAGCCAGGCACGACTAGCGGGAGGCCGCCCTAACAATTGGGTGCAGTTCTTC. Encoded protein: CASSQARLAGGRPNNWVQFF. The rearrangement links TRBV4-1 to TRBJ2-1; 13 nucleotides match TRBD2. Germline CDR1 MGHRA, CDR2 YSYEKL. J lost 12 bases, V lost 3 bases, and 23 bases had no gene match. CDR3 length: 20 residues.